This TCR beta chain was recorded in a study of cytomegalovirus exposure and HLA in healthy donors. General study results and limits: Sequencing depth across donors, presence/absence analyses assumed, was roughly uniform.

This CDR3 has 12 residues. Germline CDR1 and CDR2: MGHRA and YSYEKL. Trimming pared 4 bases from V and 4 bases from J, leaving 5 bases between. PCR employed 60 Vbeta and 13 Jbeta primers. The protocol was immunoSEQ multiplex PCR, while the TCRdb copy is restricted to in-frame clones and leaves out a portion. The table shows 150,000 to 200,000 clones, with 65% to 85% occurring only once. A remark on this clone: Its antigen remains unidentified.

This clonotype was obtained from a male donor in good health and CMV-seropositive. The V gene is TRBV4-1, the J gene TRBJ1-3; no reliable D call. Material for sequencing was PBMCs. The CDR3 is CASSPGGNTIYF. As DNA, the CDR3 is TGCGCCAGCAGCCCAGGAGGAAACACCATATATTTT.